This TCR beta chain was sequenced in a study of blood T cell repertoires in COVID-19. Study at large: The United States, Italy and Spain provided the acute and convalescent COVID-19 samples.

V was clipped by 0 bases and J by 1 base, with 9 bases between them. The CDR3 covers 15 residues. Germline CDR1 and CDR2: SGHRS and YFSETQ. In the source study's methods: Estimates of nucleated cell counts were drawn from the amplification of reference gene primers. The protocol was immunoSEQ multiplex PCR, while the TCRdb copy is restricted to in-frame clones and leaves out a portion. V and J calls and clone size are those listed in that table; D and trimming were worked out from the DNA. In the table there are 250,000 to 300,000 clones, approximately 85% of which are singletons. The TCR was taken from a woman between 45 and 60 years old who had recovered from COVID-19. The chain combines TRBV5-1 with TRBJ2-3; tentatively, D is TRBD2 (6 bases). Sample: PBMCs or T cells enriched from blood (not recorded which). The CDR3 reads CASSLEGLRTDTQYF. For the CDR3, the DNA is TGCGCCAGCAGCTTGGAGGGACTTCGCACAGATACGCAGTATTTT.